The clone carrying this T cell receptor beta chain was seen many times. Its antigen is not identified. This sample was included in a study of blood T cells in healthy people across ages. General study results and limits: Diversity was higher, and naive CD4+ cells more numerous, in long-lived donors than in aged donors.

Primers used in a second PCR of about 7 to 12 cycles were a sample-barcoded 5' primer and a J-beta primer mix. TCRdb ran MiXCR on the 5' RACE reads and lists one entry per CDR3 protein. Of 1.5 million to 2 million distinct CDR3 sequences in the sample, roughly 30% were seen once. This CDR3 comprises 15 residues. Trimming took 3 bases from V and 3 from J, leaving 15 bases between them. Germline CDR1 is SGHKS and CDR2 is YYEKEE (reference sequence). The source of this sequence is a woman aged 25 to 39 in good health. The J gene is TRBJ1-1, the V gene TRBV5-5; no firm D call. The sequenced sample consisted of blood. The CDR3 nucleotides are TGTGCCAGCAGCTCGGCGATCGGTATCTACACTGAAGCTTTCTTT. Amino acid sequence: CASSSAIGIYTEAFF.